A single T cell receptor (beta chain) is shown here with its context. This sample is part of a study of patients and donors after allogeneic stem cell transplantation. Each CDR3 protein gets one entry after TCRdb re-called the RT-PCR reads with MiXCR. The data show 920,000 or so distinct CDR3 sequences, roughly 18% seen once. The V and J ends lost 3 bases and 0 bases respectively, with 9 bases between them. This CDR3 comprises 15 residues. Germline lookup yields CDR1 LNHDA and CDR2 SQIVND (reference sequence). This chain uses TRBV19 with TRBJ1-3; perhaps TRBD1 as D (5 bases). The sample comprised blood, either unsorted or a sorted T cell fraction (not recorded which). The source is a human donor who was either an allogeneic HSCT recipient or a stem cell or donor lymphocyte infusion donor (not recorded which). It is not recorded whose cells these are; they may come from a transplant donor. The CDR3 DNA reads TGTGCCAGTAGTATTAACAGGAACTCTGGAAACACCATATATTTT. Residues: CASSINRNSGNTIYF.